Following are 8 T cell receptor beta chains from one sample sequenced in a study of T cells in women clearing cervical HPV infection. The repertoire was sequenced with immunoSEQ multiplex PCR; TCRdb's copy has only in-frame clones and lacks some. Its clone listing holds about 31,000 clones. Material: blood buffy coat. The receptors stem from a woman between 18 and 70 years old with a cervical HPV16 infection that either progressed to CIN3+ or cleared (not recorded which).

A note on this clone: The read terminates 3 residues before the CDR3 end, so the remaining end is supplied by the germline J gene. This chain links TRBV7-7 with TRBJ2-5; TRBD2 agrees at 14 bases. Trimming cost V 5 bases and J 2 bases; bases outside gene matches: 4. The length of the CDR3 is 16 residues. Germline V gene lookup returns CDR1 SSHAT and CDR2 FNYEAQ (reference sequence). The CDR3 reads CASSLRLAGGQETQYF. The sequenced part of the CDR3 DNA is TGTGCCAGCAGCCTACGACTAGCGGGGGGGCAAGAGACC.

Worth noting for this clone: Read coverage stops 3 residues before the CDR3 terminus; the germline J gene supplies the remainder. J is TRBJ2-1 and V is TRBV5-6; D possibly corresponds to TRBD2 (5 bases). Trimming removed 2 bases from V and 7 bases from J, with 10 bases in between. Germline V CDR1 and CDR2: SGHDT, YYEEEE. The CDR3 length is 13 residues. The part of the CDR3 DNA that was read is TGTGCCAGCAGCTTCCCGGACTTTAATGAG. Protein product: CASSFPDFNE. The full CDR3 is CASSFPDFNEQFF. Filled out from reference TRBV5-6 and TRBJ2-1, the complete variable domain reads DAGVTQSPTHLIKTRGQQVTLRCSPKSGHDTVSWYQQALGQGPQFIFQYYEEEERQRGNFPDRFSGHQFPNYSSELNVNALLLGDSALYLCASSFPDFNEQFFGPGTRLTVL.

Notes on this clone: Read sequence stops 3 residues before the CDR3 end, and the germline J gene provides the missing end. The rearrangement joins TRBV2 to TRBJ2-3, with D possibly called TRBD1 or TRBD2 (6 bases each). Germline lookup yields CDR1 SNHLY and CDR2 FYNNEI. This CDR3 region has 15 residues. The CDR3 DNA, read in part, is TGTGCCAGCAGTGATGGGCAGGGGAGGAGTCAGCCG. Protein: CASSDGQGRSQP. The whole CDR3 region reads CASSDGQGRSQPQYF.

As concerns this clone: Read sequence stops 3 residues before the CDR3 end, and the germline J gene provides the missing end. The V call is TRBV19, the J call TRBJ1-2; possibly TRBD1 for D (5 bases). Germline CDR1 reads LNHDA; CDR2 reads SQIVND (reference sequence). CDR3 length: 14 residues. The CDR3 DNA, read in part, is TGTGCCAGTAGTATAAACAGGATGACCTACGAC. Translated, it gives CASSINRMTYD. The full CDR3 protein is CASSINRMTYDYTF.

The CDR3 DNA, read in part, is TGTGCCAGCAGCTTGGGGGACAGGAACACCGGGGAG. This codes for CASSLGDRNTGE. The whole CDR3 region reads CASSLGDRNTGELFF. V usage is TRBV5-8 and J usage is TRBJ2-2; 7 bases agree with TRBD1. Read sequence stops 3 residues before the CDR3 end, and the germline J gene provides the missing end. The germline V gene has CDR1 SGHTS and CDR2 YDEGEE. The CDR3 is 15 residues long. V shed 0 bases, J shed 1 base, and the junction held 0 bases outside the gene matches.

Regarding this clone: Read coverage stops 3 residues before the CDR3 terminus; the germline J gene supplies the remainder. J is TRBJ1-2 and V is TRBV18; 9 bases are a match to TRBD1. This CDR3 has 15 amino acids. The germline V gene encodes CDR1 KGHSH and CDR2 LQKENI. The CDR3 protein is CASSPSQDRGRGYTF. The DNA read from the CDR3 is TGTGCCAGCTCACCTTCTCAGGACAGGGGCAGGGGC.

Turning to this clone: The read comes to an end 3 residues before the CDR3 does, leaving the germline J gene to fill in the end. The chain couples TRBV30 to TRBJ2-1, with 11 bases fitting TRBD1. The germline V gene has CDR1 GTSNPN and CDR2 SVGIG (reference sequence). Trimming removed 8 bases from V and 4 bases from J; junction bases left unmatched: 10. The CDR3 loop spans 15 amino acids. CDR3 in amino acids: CAGTGTGGSYNEQFF. The CDR3 DNA, read in part, is TGTGCCGGAACCGGGACAGGGGGGTCTTACAATGAG.

On this clone: The observed sequence ends 3 residues before the CDR3 terminus, with the missing tail filled in from the germline J gene. The genes are TRBV10-1 and TRBJ2-7; 13 bases line up with TRBD2. CDR3 length: 14 residues. CDR1 is WNHNN, CDR2 SYGVQD, per germline (reference sequence). With 6 bases clipped from V and 5 bases from J, the junction kept 4 bases outside the gene matches. The CDR3 protein is CASSRLAGGNEQYF. The sequenced CDR3 bases are TGCGCCAGCAGCCGACTAGCGGGGGGCAACGAG.